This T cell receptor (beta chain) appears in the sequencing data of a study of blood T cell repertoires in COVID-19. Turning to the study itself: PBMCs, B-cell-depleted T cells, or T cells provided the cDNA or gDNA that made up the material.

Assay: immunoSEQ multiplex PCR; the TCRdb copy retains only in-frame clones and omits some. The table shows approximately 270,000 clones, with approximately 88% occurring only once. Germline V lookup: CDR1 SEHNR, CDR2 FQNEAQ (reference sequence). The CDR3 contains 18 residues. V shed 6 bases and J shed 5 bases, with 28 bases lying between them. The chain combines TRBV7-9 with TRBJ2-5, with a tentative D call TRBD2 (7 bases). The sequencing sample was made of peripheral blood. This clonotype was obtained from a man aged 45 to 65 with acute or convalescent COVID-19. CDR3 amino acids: CASSYPPEGGGFLETQYF. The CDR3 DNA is TGTGCCAGCAGTTATCCCCCGGAGGGGGGGGGCTTTTTGGAGACCCAGTACTTC.